This TCR beta chain was retrieved from a study of cytomegalovirus exposure and HLA in healthy donors. Findings and limits, study-wide: Within an earlier analysis, most TCR beta V segments proved productive either about 90% or about 30% of the time. A later analysis linked a missense variant in DCLRE1C to the trimming of TCR beta V and J genes. A later analysis reportedly identified an Asian-associated ancestry cluster as carrying fewer N-insertions than the approximately 640-donor mean.

A multiplex PCR was run with 60 Vbeta primers and 13 Jbeta primers. Profiling relied on immunoSEQ multiplex PCR, and the TCRdb table lists in-frame clones only, not all of them. Its clone listing holds approximately 47,000 clones. On this clone: The antigen is not known.

The clonotype comes from a male donor in good health and CMV-seronegative. Sequencing used PBMCs.

CDR3 bases: TGTGCCAGCAGTATCCACAGGGTTACTGAAGCTTTCTTT. Its protein product is CASSIHRVTEAFF. The chain has TRBV27 and TRBJ1-1, with a possible D match to TRBD1 (6 bases). Trimming left V 5 bases short and J 5 bases short, with 12 bases between. Germline CDR1 and CDR2: MNHEY and SMNVEV (reference sequence). The CDR3 consists of 13 residues.